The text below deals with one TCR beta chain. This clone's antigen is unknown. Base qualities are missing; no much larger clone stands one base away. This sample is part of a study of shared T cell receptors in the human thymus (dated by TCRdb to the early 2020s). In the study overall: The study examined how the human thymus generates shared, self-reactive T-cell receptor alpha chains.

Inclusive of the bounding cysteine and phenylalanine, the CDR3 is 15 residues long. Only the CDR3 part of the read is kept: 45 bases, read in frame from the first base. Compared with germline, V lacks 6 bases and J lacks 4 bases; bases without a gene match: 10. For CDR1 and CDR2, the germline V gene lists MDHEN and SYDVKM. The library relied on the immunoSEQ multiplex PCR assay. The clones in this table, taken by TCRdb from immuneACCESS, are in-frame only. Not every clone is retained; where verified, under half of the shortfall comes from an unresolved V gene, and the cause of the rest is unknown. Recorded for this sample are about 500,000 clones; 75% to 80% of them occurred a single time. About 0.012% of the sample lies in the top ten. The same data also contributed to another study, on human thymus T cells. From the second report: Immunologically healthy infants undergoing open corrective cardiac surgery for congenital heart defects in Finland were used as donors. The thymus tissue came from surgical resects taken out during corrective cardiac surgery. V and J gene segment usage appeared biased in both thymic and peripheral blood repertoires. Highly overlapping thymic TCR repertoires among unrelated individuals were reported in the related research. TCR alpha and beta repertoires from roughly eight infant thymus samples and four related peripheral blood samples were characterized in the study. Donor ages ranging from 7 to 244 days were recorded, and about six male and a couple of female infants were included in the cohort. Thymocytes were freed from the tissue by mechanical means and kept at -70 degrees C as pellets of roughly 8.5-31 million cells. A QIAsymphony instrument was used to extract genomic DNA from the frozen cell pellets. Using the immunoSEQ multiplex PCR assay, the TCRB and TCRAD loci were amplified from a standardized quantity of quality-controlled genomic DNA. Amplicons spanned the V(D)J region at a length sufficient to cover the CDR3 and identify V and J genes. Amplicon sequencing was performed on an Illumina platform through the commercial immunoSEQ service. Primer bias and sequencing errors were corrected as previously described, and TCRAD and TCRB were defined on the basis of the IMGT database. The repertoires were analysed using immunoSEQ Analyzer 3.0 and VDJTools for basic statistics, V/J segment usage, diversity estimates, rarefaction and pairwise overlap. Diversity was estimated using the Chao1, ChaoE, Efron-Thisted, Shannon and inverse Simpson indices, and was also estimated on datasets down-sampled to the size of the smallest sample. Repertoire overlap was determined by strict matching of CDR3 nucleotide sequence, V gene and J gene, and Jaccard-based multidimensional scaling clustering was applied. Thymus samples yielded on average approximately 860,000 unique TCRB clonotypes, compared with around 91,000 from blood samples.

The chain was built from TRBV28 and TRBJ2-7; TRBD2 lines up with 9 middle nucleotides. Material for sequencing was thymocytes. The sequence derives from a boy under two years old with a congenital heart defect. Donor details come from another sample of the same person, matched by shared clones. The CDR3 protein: CASRFKPGLAYEQYF. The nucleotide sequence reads TGTGCCAGCAGATTTAAACCGGGACTAGCTTACGAGCAGTACTTC.